The subject of this entry is one T cell receptor (beta chain). The data were obtained in a study of CD8+ T cells in alopecia areata. V trimming: 5 bases; J trimming: 6 bases; junction bases outside the gene matches: 4. CDR3 length: 13 residues. Per germline, CDR1 SNHLY and CDR2 FYNNEI. Reverse transcription of extracted RNA yielded cDNA, which provided the sequencing template. TCRdb's table, derived via immunoSEQ multiplex PCR, lists solely in-frame clones and lacks some. This sample has about 180,000 clones, with roughly 70% found just once. This specimen was CD8+ T cells sorted from blood, taken at week 0. The clonotype originates from a human donor with alopecia areata. The rearrangement joins TRBV2 to TRBJ1-2, with 9 bases matching TRBD1. The chain's CDR3 is CASSNRGRNGYTF. Here the CDR3 DNA reads TGTGCCAGCAGTAACAGGGGGCGTAATGGCTACACCTTC.